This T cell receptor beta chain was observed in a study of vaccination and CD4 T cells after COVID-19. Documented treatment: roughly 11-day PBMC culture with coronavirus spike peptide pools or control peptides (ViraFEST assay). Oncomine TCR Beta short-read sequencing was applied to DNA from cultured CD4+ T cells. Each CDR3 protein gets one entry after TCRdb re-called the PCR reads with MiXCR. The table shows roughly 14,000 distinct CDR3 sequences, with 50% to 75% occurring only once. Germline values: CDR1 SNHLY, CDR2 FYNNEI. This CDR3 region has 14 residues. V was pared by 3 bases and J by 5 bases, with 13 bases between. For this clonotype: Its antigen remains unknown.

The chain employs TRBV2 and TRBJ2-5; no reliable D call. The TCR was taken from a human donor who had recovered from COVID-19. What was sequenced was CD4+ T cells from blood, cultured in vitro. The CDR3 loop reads CASSERSGRETQYF. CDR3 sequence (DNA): TGTGCCAGCAGTGAGAGGTCCGGCCGGGAGACCCAGTACTTC.